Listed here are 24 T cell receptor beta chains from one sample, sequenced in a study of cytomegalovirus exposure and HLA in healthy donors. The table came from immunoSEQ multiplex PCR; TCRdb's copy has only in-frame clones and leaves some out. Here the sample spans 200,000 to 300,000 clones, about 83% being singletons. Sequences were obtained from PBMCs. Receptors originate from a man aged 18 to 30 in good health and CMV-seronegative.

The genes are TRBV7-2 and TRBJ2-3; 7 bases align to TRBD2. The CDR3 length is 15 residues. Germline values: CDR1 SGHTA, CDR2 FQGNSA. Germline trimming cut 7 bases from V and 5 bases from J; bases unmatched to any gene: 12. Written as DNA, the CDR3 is TGTGCCAGCAACGTCCCTGCGGCGGGGGTAGATACGCAGTATTTT. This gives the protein CASNVPAAGVDTQYF. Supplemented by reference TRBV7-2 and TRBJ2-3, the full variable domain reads GAGVSQSPSNKVTEKGKDVELRCDPISGHTALYWYRQSLGQGLEFLIYFQGNSAPDKSGLPSDRFSAERTGGSVSTLTIQRTQQEDSAVYLCASNVPAAGVDTQYFGPGTRLTVL.

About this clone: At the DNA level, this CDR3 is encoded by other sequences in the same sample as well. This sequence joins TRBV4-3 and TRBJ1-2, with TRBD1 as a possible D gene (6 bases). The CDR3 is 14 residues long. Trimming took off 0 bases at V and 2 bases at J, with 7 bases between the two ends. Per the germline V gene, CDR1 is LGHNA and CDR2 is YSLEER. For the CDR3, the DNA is TGCGCCAGCAGCCAAGATCAGGGGAACTATGGCTACACCTTC. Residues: CASSQDQGNYGYTF.

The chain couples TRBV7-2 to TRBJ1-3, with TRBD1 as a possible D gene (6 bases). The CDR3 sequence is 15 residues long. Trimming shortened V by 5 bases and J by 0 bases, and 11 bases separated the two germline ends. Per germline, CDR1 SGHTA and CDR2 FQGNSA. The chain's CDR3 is CASSVGQNSGNTIYF. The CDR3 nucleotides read TGTGCCAGCAGCGTCGGACAGAACTCTGGAAACACCATATATTTT.

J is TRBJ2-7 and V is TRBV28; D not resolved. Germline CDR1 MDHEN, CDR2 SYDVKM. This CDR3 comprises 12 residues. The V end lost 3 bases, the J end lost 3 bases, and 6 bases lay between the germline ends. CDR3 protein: CASSLQVYEQYF. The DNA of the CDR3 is TGTGCCAGCAGTTTGCAGGTCTACGAGCAGTACTTC.

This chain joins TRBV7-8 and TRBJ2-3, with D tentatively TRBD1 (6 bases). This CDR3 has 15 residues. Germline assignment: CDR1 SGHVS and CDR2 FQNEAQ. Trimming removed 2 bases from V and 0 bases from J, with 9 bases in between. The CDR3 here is CASSLSGQSTDTQYF. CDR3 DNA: TGTGCCAGCAGCTTATCGGGACAAAGCACAGATACGCAGTATTTT.

Here the CDR3 reads CASKKTVRLGHNEQFF. Here the CDR3 DNA reads TGTGCCAGCAAGAAAACGGTCCGTTTGGGGCACAATGAGCAGTTCTTC. V gene TRBV2 combines with J gene TRBJ2-1; tentative D call: TRBD1 (5 bases). Trimming pared 7 bases from V and 5 bases from J, leaving 21 bases between. Germline V gene data show CDR1 as SNHLY and CDR2 as FYNNEI. The length of the CDR3 is 16 residues.

DNA of the CDR3: TGTGCCAGCAGCTTAGCCCCAGGGGAAGGGTTGGTAGGCTACACCTTC. It codes for CASSLAPGEGLVGYTF. V and J are TRBV11-2 and TRBJ1-2; tentative D call: TRBD1 (6 bases). Germline CDR1 is SGHAT and CDR2 is FQNNGV. Trimming cost V 1 base and J 8 bases, with 20 bases left between them. This CDR3 comprises 16 residues.

The CDR3 nucleotides are TGTGCCAGCTCACCGCGTTTGGACACTGAAGCTTTCTTT. Translation gives CASSPRLDTEAFF. The gene calls are TRBV18 and TRBJ1-1, with D hard to call. The CDR3 has 13 amino acids. The V gene lost 3 bases and the J gene lost 3 bases, with 8 bases spanning the gap. The germline V gene encodes CDR1 KGHSH and CDR2 LQKENI.

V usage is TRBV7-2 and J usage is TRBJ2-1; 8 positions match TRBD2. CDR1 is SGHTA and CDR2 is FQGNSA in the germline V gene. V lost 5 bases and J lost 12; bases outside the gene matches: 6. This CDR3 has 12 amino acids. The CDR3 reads CASSLSGDLQFF. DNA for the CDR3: TGTGCCAGCAGCCTTAGCGGGGACCTGCAGTTCTTC.

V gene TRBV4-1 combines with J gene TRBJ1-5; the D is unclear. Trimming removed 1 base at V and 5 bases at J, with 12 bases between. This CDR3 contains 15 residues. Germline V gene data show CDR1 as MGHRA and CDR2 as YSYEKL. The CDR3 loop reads CASSQGGLSHQPQHF. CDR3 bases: TGCGCCAGCAGCCAAGGTGGGCTGAGCCATCAGCCCCAGCATTTT.

The DNA for the CDR3 is TGCGCCAGCAGCCAAGATTTGGCAGGTGGGAGTGAGCAGTTCTTC. Protein sequence: CASSQDLAGGSEQFF. The J gene is TRBJ2-1, the V gene TRBV4-3; a weak D match, TRBD2 (5 bases). V lost 0 bases to trimming and J lost 9 bases, with 15 bases between them. Looked up from germline, CDR1 is LGHNA and CDR2 is YSLEER. The CDR3 is 15 amino acids.

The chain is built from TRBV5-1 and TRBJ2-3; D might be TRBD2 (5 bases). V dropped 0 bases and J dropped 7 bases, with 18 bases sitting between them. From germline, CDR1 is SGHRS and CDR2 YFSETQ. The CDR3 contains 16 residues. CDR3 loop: CASSLDQTTGLNTQYF. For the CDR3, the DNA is TGCGCCAGCAGCTTGGACCAGACTACGGGGTTGAATACGCAGTATTTT.

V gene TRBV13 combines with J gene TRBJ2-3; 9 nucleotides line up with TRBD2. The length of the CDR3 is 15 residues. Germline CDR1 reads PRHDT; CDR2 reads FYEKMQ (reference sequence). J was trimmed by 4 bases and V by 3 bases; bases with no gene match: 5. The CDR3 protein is CASSLAGGIPDTQYF. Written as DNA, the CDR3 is TGTGCCAGCAGCTTGGCGGGAGGGATCCCAGATACGCAGTATTTT.

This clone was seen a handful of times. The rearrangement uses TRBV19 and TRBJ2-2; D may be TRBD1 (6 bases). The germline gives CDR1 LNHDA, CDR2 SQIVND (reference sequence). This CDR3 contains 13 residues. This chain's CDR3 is CASLGANTGELFF. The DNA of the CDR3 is TGTGCAAGTTTGGGGGCTAACACCGGGGAGCTGTTTTTT.

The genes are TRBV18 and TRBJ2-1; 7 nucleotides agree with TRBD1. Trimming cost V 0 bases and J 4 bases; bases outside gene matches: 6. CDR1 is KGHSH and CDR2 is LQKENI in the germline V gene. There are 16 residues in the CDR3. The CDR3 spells CASSPPSGQEYNEQFF. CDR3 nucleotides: TGTGCCAGCTCACCACCTTCCGGACAGGAGTACAATGAGCAGTTCTTC.

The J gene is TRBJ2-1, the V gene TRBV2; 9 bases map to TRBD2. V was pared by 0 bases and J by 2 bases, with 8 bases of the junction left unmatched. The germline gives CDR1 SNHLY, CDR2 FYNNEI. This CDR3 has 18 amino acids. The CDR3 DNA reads TGTGCCAGCAGTGAAGCGCTTGTAGCGGGAGTCGCCTACAATGAGCAGTTCTTC. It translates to CASSEALVAGVAYNEQFF.

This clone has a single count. The CDR3 is CASSQDSGRSWEQYF. DNA of the CDR3: TGCGCCAGCAGCCAAGATAGCGGGAGATCGTGGGAGCAGTACTTC. The chain recombines TRBV4-3 with TRBJ2-7, with 9 bases lining up with TRBD2. With V trimmed by 0 bases and J by 7 bases, 7 bases remained unmatched. The CDR3 totals 15 residues. Germline V gives CDR1 LGHNA, CDR2 YSLEER.

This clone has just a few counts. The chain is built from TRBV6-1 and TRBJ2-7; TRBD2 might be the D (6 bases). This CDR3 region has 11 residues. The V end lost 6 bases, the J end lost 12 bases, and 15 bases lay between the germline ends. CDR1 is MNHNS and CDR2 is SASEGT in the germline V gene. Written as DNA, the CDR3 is TGTGCCAGCAGGGAGGGCCTGGGCCGGTACTTC. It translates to CASREGLGRYF.

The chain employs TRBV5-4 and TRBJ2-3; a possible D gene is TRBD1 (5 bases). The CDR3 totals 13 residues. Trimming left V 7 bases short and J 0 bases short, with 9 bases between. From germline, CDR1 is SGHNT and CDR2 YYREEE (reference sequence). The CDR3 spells CASEGDSTDTQYF. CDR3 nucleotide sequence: TGTGCCAGCGAAGGGGATAGCACAGATACGCAGTATTTT. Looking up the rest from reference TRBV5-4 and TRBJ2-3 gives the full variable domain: ETGVTQSPTHLIKTRGQQVTLRCSSQSGHNTVSWYQQALGQGPQFIFQYYREEENGRGNFPPRFSGLQFPNYSSELNVNALELDDSALYLCASEGDSTDTQYFGPGTRLTVL.

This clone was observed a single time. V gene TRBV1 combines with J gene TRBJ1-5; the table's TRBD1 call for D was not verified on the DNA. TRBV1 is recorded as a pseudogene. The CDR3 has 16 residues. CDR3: CTSRGTESYKNQPQHF. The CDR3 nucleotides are TGCACCAGCAGGGGGACAGAAAGTTACAAGAATCAGCCCCAGCATTTT.

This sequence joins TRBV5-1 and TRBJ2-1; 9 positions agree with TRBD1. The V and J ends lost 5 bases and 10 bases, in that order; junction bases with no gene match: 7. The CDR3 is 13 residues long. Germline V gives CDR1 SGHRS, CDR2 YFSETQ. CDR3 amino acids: CASRKTGGGEQFF. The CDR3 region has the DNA TGCGCCAGCAGAAAAACAGGGGGCGGCGAGCAGTTCTTC.

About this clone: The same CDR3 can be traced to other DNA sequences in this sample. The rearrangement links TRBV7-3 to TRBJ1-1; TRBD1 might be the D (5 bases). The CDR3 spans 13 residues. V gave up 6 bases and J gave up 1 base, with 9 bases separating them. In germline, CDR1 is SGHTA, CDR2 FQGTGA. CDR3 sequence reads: CASSSDRNTEAFF. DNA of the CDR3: TGTGCCAGCAGTTCAGACAGGAACACTGAAGCTTTCTTT.

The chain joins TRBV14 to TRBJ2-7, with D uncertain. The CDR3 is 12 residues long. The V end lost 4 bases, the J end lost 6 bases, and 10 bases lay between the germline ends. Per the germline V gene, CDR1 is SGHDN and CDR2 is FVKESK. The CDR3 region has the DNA TGTGCCAGCAGCCGGAGCCGGGTCGAGCAGTACTTC. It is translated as CASSRSRVEQYF.

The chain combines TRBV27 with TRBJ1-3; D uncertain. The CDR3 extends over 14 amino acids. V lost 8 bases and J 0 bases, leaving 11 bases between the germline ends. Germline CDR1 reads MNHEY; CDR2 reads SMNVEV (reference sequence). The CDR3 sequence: CASPTAISGNTIYF. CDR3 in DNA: TGTGCCAGCCCTACAGCTATCTCTGGAAACACCATATATTTT.